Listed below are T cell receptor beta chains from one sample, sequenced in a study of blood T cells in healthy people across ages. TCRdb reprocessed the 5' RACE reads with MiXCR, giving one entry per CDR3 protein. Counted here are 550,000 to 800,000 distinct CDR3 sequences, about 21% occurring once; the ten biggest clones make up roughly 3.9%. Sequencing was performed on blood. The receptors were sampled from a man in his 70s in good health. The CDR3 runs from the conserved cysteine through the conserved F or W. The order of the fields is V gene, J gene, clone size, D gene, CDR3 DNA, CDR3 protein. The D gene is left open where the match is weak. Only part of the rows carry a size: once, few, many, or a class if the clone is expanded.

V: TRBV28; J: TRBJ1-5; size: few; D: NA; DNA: TGTGCCAGCAGTTTAGGTCACAGCAATCAGCCCCAGCATTTT; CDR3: CASSLGHSNQPQHF
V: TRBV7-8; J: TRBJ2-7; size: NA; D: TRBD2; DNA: TGTGCCAGCACCCGACTAGCGGGAGATTCTTTTGGAGAGCAGTACTTC; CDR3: CASTRLAGDSFGEQYF
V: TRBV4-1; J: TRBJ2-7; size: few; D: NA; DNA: TGCGCCAGCACAGGGGTTTTATACGAGCAGTACTTC; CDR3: CASTGVLYEQYF
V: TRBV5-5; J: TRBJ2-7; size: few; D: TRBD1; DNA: TGTGCCAGCAGCTTGGGGGGGACAGGACACTCCTACGAGCAGTACTTC; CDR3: CASSLGGTGHSYEQYF
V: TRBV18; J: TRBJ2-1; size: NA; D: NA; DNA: TGCGCCAGCTCACCGAGGAAGCTCTACAATGAGCAGTTCTTC; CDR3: CASSPRKLYNEQFF
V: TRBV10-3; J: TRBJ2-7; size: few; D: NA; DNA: TGTGCCATCAGCCAAAACACAAAACTACGAGGGCAGTACTTC; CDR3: CAISQNTKLRGQYF
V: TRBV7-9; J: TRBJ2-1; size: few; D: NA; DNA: TGTGCCAGCAGCTTAGGTTTTTCTCTTAGGGACAATGAGCAGTTCTTC; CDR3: CASSLGFSLRDNEQFF
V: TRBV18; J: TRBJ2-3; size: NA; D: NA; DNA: TGTGCCAGCTCACCAGCCCACTTCGACCTTACAGATACGCAGTATTTT; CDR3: CASSPAHFDLTDTQYF
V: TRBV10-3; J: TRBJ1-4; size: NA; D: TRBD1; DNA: TGTGCCCTAACAAGGCGACAGGGGACTAATGAAGAACTGTTTTTT; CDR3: CALTRRQGTNEELFF
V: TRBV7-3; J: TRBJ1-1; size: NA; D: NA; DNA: TGTGCCAGCAGCTTAACCCACGGGCGGACTGAAGCTTTCTTT; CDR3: CASSLTHGRTEAFF
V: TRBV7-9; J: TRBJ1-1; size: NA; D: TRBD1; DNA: TGTGCCAGCAGCGCGACAGGGCAGACTGAAGCTTTCTTT; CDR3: CASSATGQTEAFF
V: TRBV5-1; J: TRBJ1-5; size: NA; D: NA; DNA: TGCGCCAGCAGCTTTAGGGTTCTCGTCCCGTATAGCAATCAGCCCCAGCATTTT; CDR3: CASSFRVLVPYSNQPQHF
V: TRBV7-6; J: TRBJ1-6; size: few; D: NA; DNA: TGTGCCAGCAGGACAGGTCGGGGTTCACCCCTCCACTTT; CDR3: CASRTGRGSPLHF
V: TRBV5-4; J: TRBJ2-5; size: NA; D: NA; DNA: TGTGCCAGCAGTCCACCGGAAAGGGAGACCCAGTACTTC; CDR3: CASSPPERETQYF
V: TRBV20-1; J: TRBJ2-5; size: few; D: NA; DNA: TGCAGTGCTAGCGACGGGACTCGTGAGACCCAGTACTTC; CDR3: CSASDGTRETQYF
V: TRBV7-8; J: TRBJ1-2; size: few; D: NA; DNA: TGTGCCAGCAGCCCGGACACCTACTATGGCTACACCTTC; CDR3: CASSPDTYYGYTF
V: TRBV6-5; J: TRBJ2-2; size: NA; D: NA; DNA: TGTGCCAGCAGCCCTGACAACGGGGAGCTGTTTTTT; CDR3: CASSPDNGELFF
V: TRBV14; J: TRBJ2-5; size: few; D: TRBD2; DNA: TGTGCCAGCAGCCAACTGACTAGCGGGAGGATAGAGACCCAGTACTTC; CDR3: CASSQLTSGRIETQYF
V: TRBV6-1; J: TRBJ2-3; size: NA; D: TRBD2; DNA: TGTGCCAGCAGGTCCGGGACTACCCACGGGGATACGCAGTATTTT; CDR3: CASRSGTTHGDTQYF
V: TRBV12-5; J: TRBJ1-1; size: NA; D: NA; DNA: TGTGCTAGTGGCTTAAACGGGGGTGAAGCTCTCTTT; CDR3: CASGLNGGEALF
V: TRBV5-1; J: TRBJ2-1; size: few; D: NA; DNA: TGCGCCAGCAGCTTGGACAGGGCGAGCTCCTACAATGAGCAGTTCTTC; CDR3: CASSLDRASSYNEQFF
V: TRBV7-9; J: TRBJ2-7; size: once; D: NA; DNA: TGTGCCAGCAGCTTAGACGGGGTTACCGAGCAGTACTTC; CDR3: CASSLDGVTEQYF
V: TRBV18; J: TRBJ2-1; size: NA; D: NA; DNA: TGTGCCAGCTCACCACTGAAGAGCTCCTACAATGAGCAGTTCTTC; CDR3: CASSPLKSSYNEQFF
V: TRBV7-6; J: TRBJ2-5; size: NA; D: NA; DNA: TGTACCAGCAGCGAAAGCGGGACCCAGTACTTC; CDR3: CTSSESGTQYF
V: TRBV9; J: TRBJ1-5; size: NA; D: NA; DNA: TGTGCCAGCAGCGCTGGCCCAGCAAGCAATCAGTCCCAGCATTTT; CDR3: CASSAGPASNQSQHF
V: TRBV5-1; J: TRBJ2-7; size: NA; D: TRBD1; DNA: TGCGCCAGCACCGAACTCGAGGGACAGGGTATCTACGAGCAGTACTTC; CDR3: CASTELEGQGIYEQYF
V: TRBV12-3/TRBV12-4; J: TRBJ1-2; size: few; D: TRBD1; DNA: TGTGCCAGCAGTTTACACGGACAGGGCCGGACAAACTATGGCTACACCTTC; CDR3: CASSLHGQGRTNYGYTF
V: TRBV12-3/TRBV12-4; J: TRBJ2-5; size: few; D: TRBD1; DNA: TGTGCCAGCAGTTTAGGGACAGGGGGAACCGGTTTCCAAGAGACCCAGTACTTC; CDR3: CASSLGTGGTGFQETQYF
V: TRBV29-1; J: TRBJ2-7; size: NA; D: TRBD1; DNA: TGCAGCGCTTACAGGGGTTCTGACGAGCAGTACTTC; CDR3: CSAYRGSDEQYF
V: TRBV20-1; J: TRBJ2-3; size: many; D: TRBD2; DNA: TGCAGTGCTAGAGATCCTAGCGGAGGGACAGATACGCAGTATTTT; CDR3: CSARDPSGGTDTQYF
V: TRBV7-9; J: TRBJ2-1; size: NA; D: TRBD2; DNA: TGTGCCAGCAGCGCTAGCGGGGCTTACAATGAGCAGTTCTTC; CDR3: CASSASGAYNEQFF
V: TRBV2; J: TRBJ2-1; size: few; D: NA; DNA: TGTGCCAGCAGTGATGAGGATTCCTACAATGAGCAGTTCTTC; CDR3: CASSDEDSYNEQFF
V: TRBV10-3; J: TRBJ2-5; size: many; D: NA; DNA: TGTGCCATCAGTGAGGGGGGGTTTCAAGAGACCCAGTACTTC; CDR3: CAISEGGFQETQYF
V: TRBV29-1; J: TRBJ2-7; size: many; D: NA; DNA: TGCAGCGTCTCCGAGGGCATCGGATACGAGCAGTACTTC; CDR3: CSVSEGIGYEQYF
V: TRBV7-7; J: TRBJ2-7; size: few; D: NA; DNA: TGTGCTAGCAGCTTAGGGCAGGGAGGCGGGCAGTACTTC; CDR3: CASSLGQGGGQYF